The 20 T cell receptor beta chains given below trace back to one sample, sequenced in a study of cytomegalovirus exposure and HLA in healthy donors. 13 Jbeta primers and 60 Vbeta primers were used for the PCR. Assay: immunoSEQ multiplex PCR; the TCRdb copy retains only in-frame clones and omits some. The data show 270,000 or so clones, about nine tenths seen once. The source material was PBMCs. The receptor set was obtained from a man aged 40-50 years in good health and CMV-seropositive.

The CDR3 loop reads CSVASRGPEAFF. Written as DNA, the CDR3 is TGCAGCGTCGCTTCCAGGGGTCCTGAAGCTTTCTTT. This chain joins TRBV29-1 and TRBJ1-1; possible D gene TRBD1, 6 bases. Trimming took off 6 bases at V and 6 bases at J, with 14 bases between the two ends. The CDR3 spans 12 residues. In germline, CDR1 is SQVTM, CDR2 ANQGSEA. Variable domain in full (rest from reference TRBV29-1 and TRBJ1-1): SAVISQKPSRDICQRGTSLTIQCQVDSQVTMMFWYRQQPGQSLTLIATANQGSEATYESGFVIDKFPISRPNLTFSTLTVSNMSPEDSSIYLCSVASRGPEAFFGQGTRLTVV.

The table lists this clone with a count of one. The chain is built from TRBV10-3 and TRBJ2-1, with D perhaps matching TRBD2 (6 bases). This CDR3 is 16 amino acids long. Germline CDR1 reads ENHRY; CDR2 reads SYGVKD. Trimming cost V 5 bases and J 0 bases, with 14 bases left between them. CDR3 nucleotide sequence: TGTGCCATCAGTAACCGGGACTTGAGCTCCTACAATGAGCAGTTCTTC. Translating it yields CAISNRDLSSYNEQFF.

The chain couples TRBV18 to TRBJ1-4; D perhaps matches TRBD1 (6 bases). V dropped 1 base and J dropped 5 bases, with 8 bases sitting between them. This CDR3 has 14 amino acids. Germline V lookup: CDR1 KGHSH, CDR2 LQKENI. The CDR3, as DNA: TGTGCCAGCTCACCACAGGGGGACAATGAAAAACTGTTTTTT. Its translation: CASSPQGDNEKLFF.

The chain links TRBV29-1 to TRBJ1-1, with a possible D match to TRBD1 (5 bases). Trimming left V 5 bases short and J 6 bases short, with 19 bases between. The CDR3 runs 14 residues. CDR1 SQVTM and CDR2 ANQGSEA come from the germline V gene. In nucleotides, the CDR3 is TGCAGCGTTAAGCCCCTCGGGGGGTACGCTGAAGCTTTCTTT. This encodes CSVKPLGGYAEAFF.

Concerning this clone: A junction boundary mismatches the germline segment, possibly from a read error. This chain connects TRBV7-9 to TRBJ1-2; D is possibly TRBD1 (6 bases). CDR1 and CDR2 from the germline V gene are SEHNR and FQNEAQ (reference sequence). The CDR3 extends over 13 amino acids. The CDR3 DNA reads as TGTTCCAGCAGCTTAGACAGGCTTGATGGCTACACCTTC. This gives the protein CSSSLDRLDGYTF.

The chain combines TRBV5-1 with TRBJ2-7; 9 bases map to TRBD1. J lost 3 bases, V lost 4 bases, and 5 bases had no gene match. CDR1 is SGHRS and CDR2 is YFSETQ in the germline V gene. The CDR3 is 14 residues long. The CDR3 DNA reads as TGCGCCAGCAGCGGCCGGGACAGGGTCTACGAGCAGTACTTC. Translated, it gives CASSGRDRVYEQYF.

J is TRBJ1-5 and V is TRBV11-2; D remains unclear. V gave up 2 bases and J gave up 7 bases, with 9 bases separating them. The CDR3 is 13 amino acids. Germline V gene data show CDR1 as SGHAT and CDR2 as FQNNGV. Here the CDR3 DNA reads TGTGCCAGCAGCTTAAACAGTGGACAGCCCCAGCATTTT. It specifies CASSLNSGQPQHF.

This sequence joins TRBV7-2 and TRBJ2-1; TRBD2 is a possible D gene (7 bases). The CDR3 runs 14 residues. CDR1 is SGHTA and CDR2 is FQGNSA in the germline V gene. V was clipped by 8 bases and J by 8 bases, with 19 bases between them. The CDR3 protein is CASGGGSLFDEQFF. In DNA, the CDR3 is TGTGCCAGCGGGGGCGGGAGTCTTTTCGATGAGCAGTTCTTC.

The rearrangement uses TRBV27 and TRBJ1-4; 9 nucleotides match TRBD1. J lost 8 bases, V lost 6 bases, and 19 bases had no gene match. Germline CDR1 is MNHEY and CDR2 is SMNVEV (reference sequence). This CDR3 has 18 residues. In DNA, the CDR3 is TGTGCCAGCAGCACCAGTCCCCTCCCGGGACAGGGTATGGAAAAACTGTTTTTT. It encodes CASSTSPLPGQGMEKLFF.

The rearrangement links TRBV5-1 to TRBJ1-1; D uncertain. The CDR3 covers 14 residues. Germline CDR1 reads SGHRS; CDR2 reads YFSETQ. V was trimmed by 0 bases and J by 6 bases, leaving 12 bases between them. The CDR3 DNA is TGCGCCAGCAGCTTGGTTACCCTGGCCGCTGAAGCTTTCTTT. This translates into CASSLVTLAAEAFF.

On this clone itself: The sample contains more than one DNA sequence encoding this CDR3. The chain combines TRBV7-9 with TRBJ1-5; D is undetermined. Per the germline V gene, CDR1 is SEHNR and CDR2 is FQNEAQ (reference sequence). V lost 3 bases, J lost 5 bases, and 5 bases lay in between. The CDR3 runs 12 residues. The CDR3 loop reads CASSFGDQPQHF. CDR3 bases: TGTGCCAGCAGCTTTGGAGATCAGCCCCAGCATTTT.

V and J are TRBV5-3 and TRBJ1-6, with D possibly being TRBD1 (5 bases). TRBV5-3 carries the ORF label, with uncertain function. The CDR3 has 19 residues. V lost 3 bases and J lost 1, with 20 bases in between. In nucleotides, the CDR3 is TGTGCCAGAAGCTCGAAGTGGGGCCCTCTTGGATCCTATAATTCACCCCTCCACTTT. It translates to CARSSKWGPLGSYNSPLHF.

The chain employs TRBV6-1 and TRBJ1-6; D unclear. CDR3 length: 15 amino acids. The V end was cut by 2 bases, the J end by 4 bases, with 9 bases between. Germline lookup yields CDR1 MNHNS and CDR2 SASEGT. The CDR3 spells CASSELQPYNSPLHF. The CDR3 DNA reads TGTGCCAGCAGTGAATTACAGCCTTATAATTCACCCCTCCACTTT.

The rearrangement joins TRBV5-1 to TRBJ2-5, with 10 bases identical to TRBD2. V was clipped by 4 bases and J by 7 bases; unmatched bases: 10. The CDR3 totals 15 residues. Germline V gives CDR1 SGHRS, CDR2 YFSETQ. For the CDR3, the DNA is TGCGCCAGCAGCCCCGGGACTAGCGTCCTCGGGACCCAGTACTTC. Residues: CASSPGTSVLGTQYF.

CDR3 residues: CASSARRIGEPQHF. CDR3 coding DNA: TGTGCCAGCAGCGCAAGACGGATCGGGGAGCCCCAGCATTTT. V gene TRBV28 combines with J gene TRBJ1-5; D remains ambiguous. CDR3 length equals 14 residues. CDR1 and CDR2 from the germline V gene are MDHEN and SYDVKM. Deletions cut 6 bases from V and 8 bases from J, with 17 bases between.

In this sample, this clone turned up a few times. The gene calls are TRBV7-9 and TRBJ1-1; 7 positions match TRBD1. Trimming at V came to 3 bases and at J to 4 bases, leaving 2 bases not matched to a gene. This CDR3 spans 13 amino acids. The germline V gene encodes CDR1 SEHNR and CDR2 FQNEAQ (reference sequence). The DNA of the CDR3 is TGTGCCAGCAGCTTTACAGGGGTCACTGAAGCTTTCTTT. This codes for CASSFTGVTEAFF. Filled out from reference TRBV7-9 and TRBJ1-1, the complete variable domain reads DTGVSQNPRHKITKRGQNVTFRCDPISEHNRLYWYRQTLGQGPEFLTYFQNEAQLEKSRLLSDRFSAERPKGSFSTLEIQRTEQGDSAMYLCASSFTGVTEAFFGQGTRLTVV.

The V call is TRBV19, the J call TRBJ1-4, with 7 bases fitting TRBD1. This CDR3 region has 16 residues. Per the germline V gene, CDR1 is LNHDA and CDR2 is SQIVND (reference sequence). Trimming took 4 bases from V and 4 from J; bases not matched to a gene: 9. The CDR3 region has the DNA TGTGCCAGTAGTAACGCCCCGGACAGGAGTAATGAAAAACTGTTTTTT. Its translation: CASSNAPDRSNEKLFF.

This clone was seen just once. The V call is TRBV2, the J call TRBJ2-4, with D maybe TRBD1 (5 bases). Trimming removed 7 bases from V and 9 bases from J, with 10 bases in between. CDR3 length: 11 residues. Germline lookup yields CDR1 SNHLY and CDR2 FYNNEI. The CDR3 protein is CASKDRGIQYF. The CDR3 DNA sequence: TGTGCCAGCAAAGACAGAGGCATTCAGTACTTC.

The chain joins TRBV4-3 to TRBJ2-1; D ambiguous. The germline V and J ends were trimmed by 0 bases and 4 bases, with 7 bases remaining between them. Germline V gene data show CDR1 as LGHNA and CDR2 as YSLEER. The CDR3 spans 14 residues. The CDR3 sequence: CASSQESGYNEQFF. The CDR3 DNA reads as TGCGCCAGCAGCCAAGAATCAGGTTACAATGAGCAGTTCTTC.

The chain uses TRBV6-5 and TRBJ2-3; TRBD1 might be the D (5 bases). Germline lookup yields CDR1 MNHEY and CDR2 SVGAGI. There are 13 residues in the CDR3. Trimming took off 0 bases at V and 4 bases at J, with 5 bases between the two ends. CDR3 sequence: CASSYSGADTQYF. Written as DNA, the CDR3 is TGTGCCAGCAGTTACTCAGGGGCAGATACGCAGTATTTT.